This T cell receptor beta chain was sequenced during a study of cytomegalovirus exposure and HLA in healthy donors. This clone showed up just once. This table comes from immunoSEQ multiplex PCR, and its TCRdb copy is limited to in-frame clones, with some not included. This repertoire shows about 250,000 clones, about 90% found once; its top ten account for around 11%. In germline, CDR1 is SNHLY, CDR2 FYNNEI. With 4 bases removed from V and 3 bases from J, the gap between germline ends came to 3 bases. CDR3 length equals 11 residues. The J gene is TRBJ2-5, the V gene TRBV2; no definite D call. This TCR was recovered from a man aged 18-30 years in good health and CMV-seropositive. The specimen sequenced was PBMCs. The DNA of the CDR3 is TGTGCCAGCAGTGGGGAAGAGACCCAGTACTTC. Its protein product is CASSGEETQYF. The full variable domain, with the rest looked up from reference TRBV2 and TRBJ2-5, is EPEVTQTPSHQVTQMGQEVILRCVPISNHLYFYWYRQILGQKVEFLVSFYNNEISEKSEIFDDQFSVERPDGSNFTLKIRSTKLEDSAMYFCASSGEETQYFGPGTRLLVL.